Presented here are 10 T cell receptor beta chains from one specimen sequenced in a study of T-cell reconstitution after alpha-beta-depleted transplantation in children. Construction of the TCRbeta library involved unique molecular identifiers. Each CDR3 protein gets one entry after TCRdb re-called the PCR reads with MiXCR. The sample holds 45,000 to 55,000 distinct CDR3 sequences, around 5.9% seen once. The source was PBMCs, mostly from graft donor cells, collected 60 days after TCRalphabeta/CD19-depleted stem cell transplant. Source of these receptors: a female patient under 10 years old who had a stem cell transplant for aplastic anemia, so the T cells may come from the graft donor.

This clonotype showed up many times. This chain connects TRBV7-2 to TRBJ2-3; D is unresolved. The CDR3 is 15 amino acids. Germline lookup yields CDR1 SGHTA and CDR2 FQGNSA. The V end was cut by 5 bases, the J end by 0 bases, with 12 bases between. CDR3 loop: CASSVSQISTDTQYF. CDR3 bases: TGTGCCAGCAGCGTAAGCCAGATAAGCACAGATACGCAGTATTTT.

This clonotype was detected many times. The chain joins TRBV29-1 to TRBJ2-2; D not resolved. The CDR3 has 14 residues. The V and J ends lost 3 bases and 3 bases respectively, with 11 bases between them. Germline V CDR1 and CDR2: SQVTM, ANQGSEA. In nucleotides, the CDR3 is TGCAGCGTTGAGTCGGGCAGATACACCGGGGAGCTGTTTTTT. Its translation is CSVESGRYTGELFF.

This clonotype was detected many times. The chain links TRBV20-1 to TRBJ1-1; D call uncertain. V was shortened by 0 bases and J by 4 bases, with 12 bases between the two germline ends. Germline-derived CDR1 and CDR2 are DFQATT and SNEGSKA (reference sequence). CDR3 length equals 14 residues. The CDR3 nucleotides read TGCAGTGCTAGAGAGGGCAGTTTCTTCACTGAAGCTTTCTTT. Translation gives CSAREGSFFTEAFF.

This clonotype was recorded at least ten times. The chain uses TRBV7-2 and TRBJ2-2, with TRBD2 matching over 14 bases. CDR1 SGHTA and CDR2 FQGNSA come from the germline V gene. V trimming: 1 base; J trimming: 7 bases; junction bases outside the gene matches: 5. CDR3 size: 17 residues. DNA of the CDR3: TGTGCCAGCAGCTTAGTCTCGACTAGCGGGGGGGTCGGGGAGCTGTTTTTT. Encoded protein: CASSLVSTSGGVGELFF. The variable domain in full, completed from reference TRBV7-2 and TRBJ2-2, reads GAGVSQSPSNKVTEKGKDVELRCDPISGHTALYWYRQSLGQGLEFLIYFQGNSAPDKSGLPSDRFSAERTGGSVSTLTIQRTQQEDSAVYLCASSLVSTSGGVGELFFGEGSRLTVL.

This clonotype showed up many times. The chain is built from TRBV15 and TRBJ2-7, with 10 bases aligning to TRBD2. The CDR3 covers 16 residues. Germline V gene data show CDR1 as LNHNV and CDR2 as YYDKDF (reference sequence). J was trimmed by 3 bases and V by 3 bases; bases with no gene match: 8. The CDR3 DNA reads TGTGCCACCAGCAGTCGCCCCCTAGCGGGAGTCTACGAGCAGTACGTC. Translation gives CATSSRPLAGVYEQYV.

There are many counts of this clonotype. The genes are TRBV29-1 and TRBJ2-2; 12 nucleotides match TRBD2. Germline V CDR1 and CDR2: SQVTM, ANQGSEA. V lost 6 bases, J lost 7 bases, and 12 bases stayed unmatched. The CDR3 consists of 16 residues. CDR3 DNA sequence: TGCAGCGTCTGGGGCCTAGCGGGAGGGCCTGGCGGGGAGCTGTTTTTT. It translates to CSVWGLAGGPGGELFF.

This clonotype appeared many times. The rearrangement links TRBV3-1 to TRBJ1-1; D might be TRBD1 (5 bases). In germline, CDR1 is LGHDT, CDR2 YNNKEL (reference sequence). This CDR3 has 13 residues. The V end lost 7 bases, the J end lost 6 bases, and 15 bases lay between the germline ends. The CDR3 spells CASTPAGPPEAFF. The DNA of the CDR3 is TGTGCCAGCACCCCGGCGGGGCCCCCTGAAGCTTTCTTT. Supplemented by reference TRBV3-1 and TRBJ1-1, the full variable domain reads DTAVSQTPKYLVTQMGNDKSIKCEQNLGHDTMYWYKQDSKKFLKIMFSYNNKELIINETVPNRFSPKSPDKAHLNLHINSLELGDSAVYFCASTPAGPPEAFFGQGTRLTVV.

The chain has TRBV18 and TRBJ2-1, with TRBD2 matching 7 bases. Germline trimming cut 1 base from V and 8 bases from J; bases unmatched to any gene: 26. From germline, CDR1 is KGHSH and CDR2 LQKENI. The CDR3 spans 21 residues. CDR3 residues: CASSPRGVASGSPTPRDEQFF. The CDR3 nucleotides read TGTGCCAGCTCACCACGTGGGGTCGCTAGCGGATCCCCCACCCCTCGGGATGAGCAGTTCTTC.

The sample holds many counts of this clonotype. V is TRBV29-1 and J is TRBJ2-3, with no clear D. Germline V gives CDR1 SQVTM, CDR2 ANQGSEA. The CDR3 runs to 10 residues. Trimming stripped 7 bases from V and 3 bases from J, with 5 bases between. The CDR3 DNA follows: TGCAGCGCCGGTACAGATACGCAGTATTTT. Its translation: CSAGTDTQYF.

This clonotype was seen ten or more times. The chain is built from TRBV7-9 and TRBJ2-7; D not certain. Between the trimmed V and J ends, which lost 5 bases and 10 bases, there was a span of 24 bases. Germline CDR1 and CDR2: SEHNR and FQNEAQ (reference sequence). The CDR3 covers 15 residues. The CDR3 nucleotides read TGTGCCAGCAGCCTTGTTGGGCTGGGCGAGCATGGACAGTACTTC. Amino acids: CASSLVGLGEHGQYF.